The sample holds a few counts of the clone carrying this T cell receptor beta chain. Resolution of symptoms, clearance, or two negative PCRs was present in recovered Cohort 3 donors. Looked up from germline, CDR1 is WNHNN and CDR2 is SYGVQD (reference sequence). The ends were cut back, 3 bases at V and 5 bases at J, with 17 bases in the middle. This CDR3 comprises 15 residues. Per the original data handling: Reference gene primer amplification gave nucleated cell count estimates. The method was immunoSEQ multiplex PCR; TCRdb's version includes in-frame clones alone and lacks a portion of them. From that table come the V and J calls and clone size; the DNA was used to work out D and trimming. This sample has under 350,000 clones, with 65% to 90% found just once. This entry is derived from a study of blood T cell repertoires in COVID-19.

The sequence was collected from a man under 40 who had recovered from COVID-19. The chain recombines TRBV10-1 with TRBJ2-7; D perhaps matches TRBD2 (5 bases). Sequenced material: PBMCs or T cells enriched from blood (not recorded which). CDR3 DNA: TGCGCCAGCAGTGACCCAGACGGAGGTCGGGACGAGCAGTACTTC. It codes for CASSDPDGGRDEQYF.